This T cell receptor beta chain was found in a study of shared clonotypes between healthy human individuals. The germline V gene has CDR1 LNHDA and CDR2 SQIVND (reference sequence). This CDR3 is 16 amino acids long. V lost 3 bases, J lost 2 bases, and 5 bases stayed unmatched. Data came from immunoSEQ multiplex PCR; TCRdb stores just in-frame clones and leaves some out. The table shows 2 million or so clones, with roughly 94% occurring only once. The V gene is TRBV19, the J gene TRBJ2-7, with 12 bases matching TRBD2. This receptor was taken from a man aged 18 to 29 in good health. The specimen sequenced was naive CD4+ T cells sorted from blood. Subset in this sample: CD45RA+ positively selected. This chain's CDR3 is CASSIRTSGATYEQYF. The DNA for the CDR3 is TGTGCCAGTAGTATCCGGACTAGCGGGGCCACCTACGAGCAGTACTTC.